This entry lists 10 T cell receptor beta chains sequenced from one sample in a study of CD8+ T cells in alopecia areata. Once RNA had been extracted, it was reverse transcribed into cDNA to act as the sequencing template. Profiling relied on immunoSEQ multiplex PCR, and the TCRdb table lists in-frame clones only, not all of them. The table lists roughly 210,000 clones, around two fifths of them singletons, with roughly 2.6% in the top ten. Stated treatment: oral pan-JAK inhibitor, 5-10 mg twice daily. The sequencing here drew on CD4+ T cells sorted from blood, taken around week 37, from a patient treated with tofacitinib. These receptor sequences come from a human donor with alopecia areata.

The V call is TRBV7-2, the J call TRBJ2-3; 11 positions agree with TRBD2. V lost 5 bases to trimming and J lost 4 bases; unmatched junction nucleotides: 8. Germline CDR1 reads SGHTA; CDR2 reads FQGNSA. The CDR3 is 16 residues long. This CDR3 is CASSVGGTSGSDTQYF. In DNA form, the CDR3 reads TGTGCCAGCAGCGTAGGCGGGACTAGCGGTTCAGATACGCAGTATTTT.

This clone was recorded a few times. The chain couples TRBV29-1 to TRBJ2-3, with TRBD2 matching over 7 bases. The CDR3 contains 14 residues. Germline CDR1 SQVTM, CDR2 ANQGSEA. Trimming cost V 8 bases and J 0 bases; bases outside gene matches: 8. CDR3 coding DNA: TGCAGCCTTGGGGCTAGCGGTAGCACAGATACGCAGTATTTT. Its protein product is CSLGASGSTDTQYF.

The chain is built from TRBV6-5 and TRBJ2-4; TRBD2 aligns across 9 bases. CDR3 size: 15 residues. J gave up 3 bases and V 4 bases, and 4 bases lay outside the gene matches. CDR1 is MNHEY, CDR2 SVGAGI, per germline. CDR3 DNA: TGTGCCAGCAGTTCCCAGACTAGCGGCAAAAACATTCAGTACTTC. Translating it yields CASSSQTSGKNIQYF.

The gene calls are TRBV7-2 and TRBJ2-3; 9 bases are shared with TRBD2. Germline V lookup: CDR1 SGHTA, CDR2 FQGNSA. This CDR3 has 15 residues. The V gene end was trimmed by 2 bases and the J gene end by 4 bases; junction bases not matched to a gene: 4. Written as DNA, the CDR3 is TGTGCCAGCAGCTTAACCGGGACTAGCTCAGATACGCAGTATTTT. Translation: CASSLTGTSSDTQYF.

The genes are TRBV29-1 and TRBJ1-1; 8 nucleotides match TRBD1. This CDR3 comprises 15 residues. The V gene end was trimmed by 6 bases and the J gene end by 0 bases; junction bases not matched to a gene: 9. Germline V gives CDR1 SQVTM, CDR2 ANQGSEA. CDR3 DNA: TGCAGCGTGAACCGGGACAGGACGATGAACACTGAAGCTTTCTTT. It codes for CSVNRDRTMNTEAFF.

The chain has TRBV30 and TRBJ1-2; possible D gene TRBD1, 5 bases. Trimming removed 2 bases at V and 6 bases at J, with 16 bases between. CDR3 length: 14 residues. Per the germline V gene, CDR1 is GTSNPN and CDR2 is SVGIG (reference sequence). CDR3 residues: CAWSTSGTLNGYTF. CDR3 nucleotides: TGTGCCTGGAGTACCTCCGGGACGTTAAATGGCTACACCTTC.

Here the CDR3 reads CATQGGLLYEQYF. The CDR3 DNA reads as TGTGCCACCCAAGGGGGGCTACTCTACGAGCAGTACTTC. This chain uses TRBV10-3 with TRBJ2-7; D tentatively fits TRBD1 or TRBD2 (6 bases each). With 10 bases removed from V and 3 bases from J, the gap between germline ends came to 16 bases. CDR1 is ENHRY, CDR2 SYGVKD, per germline. The CDR3 totals 13 residues.

This clone came up once. Written as DNA, the CDR3 is TGTGCCAGCAGCCAGGGCCTTGGGCTAGCGGGAGCCAAAAACATTCAGTACTTC. It encodes CASSQGLGLAGAKNIQYF. The chain uses TRBV7-9 and TRBJ2-4; 8 nucleotides agree with TRBD2. The CDR3 loop spans 18 amino acids. CDR1 and CDR2 (germline): SEHNR, FQNEAQ (reference sequence). V shed 5 bases and J 0 bases; nucleotides not matched to a gene: 12. Based on the CDR3 plus reference TRBV7-9 and TRBJ2-4, the full variable domain is DTGVSQNPRHKITKRGQNVTFRCDPISEHNRLYWYRQTLGQGPEFLTYFQNEAQLEKSRLLSDRFSAERPKGSFSTLEIQRTEQGDSAMYLCASSQGLGLAGAKNIQYFGAGTRLSVL.

This chain uses TRBV7-9 with TRBJ2-5; D is unclear. The CDR3 covers 12 residues. CDR1 and CDR2 (germline): SEHNR, FQNEAQ (reference sequence). Trimming took 5 bases from V and 4 from J, leaving 8 bases between them. The CDR3 coding sequence is TGTGCCAGCAGCCGATCGACAGAGACCCAGTACTTC. It yields the protein CASSRSTETQYF.

This clone showed up just a few times. The V and J genes are TRBV30 and TRBJ2-7; 12 bases are shared with TRBD1. V trimming: 8 bases; J trimming: 3 bases; junction bases outside the gene matches: 8. The CDR3 is made up of 14 amino acids. Germline values: CDR1 GTSNPN, CDR2 SVGIG (reference sequence). The CDR3 DNA reads TGTGCCGCAACCGGGACAGGGGGCTACTACGAGCAGTACTTC. Translation gives CAATGTGGYYEQYF. The entire variable domain, with the rest obtained from reference TRBV30 and TRBJ2-7, is as follows: SQTIHQWPATLVQPVGSPLSLECTVEGTSNPNLYWYRQAAGRGLQLLFYSVGIGQISSEVPQNLSASRPQDRQFILSSKKLLLSDSGFYLCAATGTGGYYEQYFGPGTRLTVT.